The 10 T cell receptor beta chains given below trace back to one sample, sequenced in a study of follicular helper T cells after annual influenza vaccination. This table comes from immunoSEQ multiplex PCR, and its TCRdb copy is limited to in-frame clones, with some not included. The sample lists under 7,000 clones, approximately 85% seen once, with roughly 0.81% in the top ten. Time point meaning: 2015-2016 season, pre-vaccination. Sequenced material: CXCR5- memory CD4+ T cells sorted from blood, taken on the day of influenza vaccination. The receptors here all came from an adult who received the influenza vaccine.

This clone has just one count. The J gene is TRBJ2-2, the V gene TRBV7-3; D call uncertain. V was clipped by 2 bases and J by 7 bases, with 17 bases between them. CDR1 SGHTA and CDR2 FQGTGA come from the germline V gene. CDR3 length: 16 amino acids. CDR3 DNA: TGTGCCAGCAGCTTACTCGGCGGCCACCGGGTCGGGGAGCTGTTTTTT. Translated: CASSLLGGHRVGELFF.

This chain connects TRBV6-1 to TRBJ1-2; no clear D. The germline V gene encodes CDR1 MNHNS and CDR2 SASEGT. The CDR3 runs 13 residues. Trimming cost V 0 bases and J 4 bases, with 6 bases left between them. CDR3 DNA: TGTGCCAGCAGTGAAGCGTTGGGCTATGGCTACACCTTC. Protein sequence: CASSEALGYGYTF.

The CDR3 is CASSYSSTGYGYTF. Here the CDR3 DNA reads TGTGCCAGCAGTTACTCATCTACGGGGTATGGCTACACCTTC. This chain joins TRBV6-5 and TRBJ1-2; D gene unclear. In germline, CDR1 is MNHEY, CDR2 SVGAGI. CDR3 length: 14 residues. Trimming shortened V by 0 bases and J by 5 bases, and 10 bases separated the two germline ends.

The rearrangement joins TRBV5-1 to TRBJ1-6; D gene unclear. The CDR3 runs 14 residues. V lost 0 bases and J 8 bases, leaving 9 bases between the germline ends. Germline V CDR1 and CDR2: SGHRS, YFSETQ. CDR3 sequence: CASSLGSEDSPLHF. In DNA form, the CDR3 reads TGCGCCAGCAGCTTGGGGTCAGAAGATTCACCCCTCCACTTT. The full variable domain, rest sourced from reference TRBV5-1 and TRBJ1-6, is KAGVTQTPRYLIKTRGQQVTLSCSPISGHRSVSWYQQTPGQGLQFLFEYFSETQRNKGNFPGRFSGRQFSNSRSEMNVSTLELGDSALYLCASSLGSEDSPLHFGNGTRLTVT.

The genes are TRBV7-9 and TRBJ1-5, with TRBD1 identical over 8 bases. Germline V lookup: CDR1 SEHNR, CDR2 FQNEAQ (reference sequence). This CDR3 is built from 14 residues. The V gene end was trimmed by 5 bases and the J gene end by 3 bases; junction bases not matched to a gene: 3. The chain's CDR3 is CASSETGDNQPQHF. Here the CDR3 DNA reads TGTGCCAGCAGCGAGACAGGGGACAATCAGCCCCAGCATTTT.

Here the CDR3 DNA reads TGCGCCAGCAGTCGACAGGTCAACACCGGGGAGCTGTTTTTT. Translating it yields CASSRQVNTGELFF. This sequence joins TRBV5-1 and TRBJ2-2; possible D gene TRBD1, 6 bases. V lost 5 bases and J lost 2, with 10 bases in between. Germline assignment: CDR1 SGHRS and CDR2 YFSETQ. This CDR3 has 14 amino acids.

This rearrangement joins TRBV18 to TRBJ2-1, with unresolved D. The germline V gene has CDR1 KGHSH and CDR2 LQKENI. V was shortened by 4 bases and J by 6 bases, with 16 bases between the two germline ends. The CDR3 extends over 15 amino acids. The CDR3: CASSLQPAATNEQFF. The CDR3 DNA reads TGTGCCAGCTCACTTCAACCGGCCGCTACCAATGAGCAGTTCTTC.

V usage is TRBV18 and J usage is TRBJ2-2, with 12 bases aligning to TRBD2. Trimming removed 3 bases from V and 7 bases from J; junction bases left unmatched: 6. CDR3 length: 16 amino acids. Per germline, CDR1 KGHSH and CDR2 LQKENI. CDR3 protein: CASSPATSGGGGELFF. In DNA form, the CDR3 reads TGTGCCAGCTCACCCGCGACTAGCGGGGGAGGCGGGGAGCTGTTTTTT.

This chain's CDR3 is CASSYSTQGNEKLFF. The CDR3, as DNA: TGTGCCAGCAGTTACTCGACCCAGGGAAATGAAAAACTGTTTTTT. This chain joins TRBV6-5 and TRBJ1-4; D may be TRBD1 (5 bases). V lost 0 bases to trimming and J lost 5 bases, with 10 bases between them. Germline V CDR1 and CDR2: MNHEY, SVGAGI. This CDR3 has 15 amino acids.

This chain links TRBV25-1 with TRBJ2-3; the D call may be TRBD1 or TRBD2 (5 bases each). The CDR3 has 13 residues. V was shortened by 6 bases and J by 1 base, with 8 bases between the two germline ends. In germline, CDR1 is MGHDK, CDR2 SYGVNS. The CDR3 spells CASRGTGTDTQYF. In DNA form, the CDR3 reads TGTGCCAGCAGGGGGACGGGCACAGATACGCAGTATTTT. Complete variable domain (other parts from reference TRBV25-1 and TRBJ2-3): EADIYQTPRYLVIGTGKKITLECSQTMGHDKMYWYQQDPGMELHLIHYSYGVNSTEKGDLSSESTVSRIRTEHFPLTLESARPSHTSQYLCASRGTGTDTQYFGPGTRLTVL.